This TCR beta chain emerged from a study of OX40 agonist ivuxolimab in advanced cancers. Study-level findings and limits: Antigen targets of the expanded peripheral T cells went undetermined.

On this clone: Antigen: not known.

With 6 bases removed from V and 4 bases from J, the gap between germline ends came to 18 bases. Germline values: CDR1 SQVTM, CDR2 ANQGSEA. This CDR3 spans 14 amino acids. Sequenced by immunoSEQ multiplex PCR; TCRdb stores in-frame clones only, minus some. The sample lists roughly 26,000 clones; 70% to 90% were seen once. The chain recombines TRBV29-1 with TRBJ1-2; D unresolved. The TCR was taken from an adult with an advanced solid tumor such as melanoma, head and neck, liver or kidney cancer. The sample in question was CD4+ or CD8+ T cells sorted from blood, obtained in a trial of the OX40 agonist ivuxolimab. In DNA form, the CDR3 reads TGCAGCGTGGCAGCAGAGCAGAGTCTCTATGGCTACACCTTC. Translation gives CSVAAEQSLYGYTF.